These T cell receptor beta chains were read from a single sample in a study of spatial heterogeneity in lung cancer. TCRdb re-called the 5' RACE reads through MiXCR, storing one row per CDR3 protein. The table has tens of thousands of distinct CDR3 sequences, under 9% seen once. The sample was PBMCs, taken at surgery. The receptors here all came from a male donor with early-stage non-small cell lung cancer. Both conserved end residues are part of each CDR3. The order of the fields is V gene, CDR3 protein.

TRBV7-9 | CASSRMTTRGNNEQFF
TRBV10-2 | CASRTGGITWTDTQYF
TRBV30 | CAWSTSETQYF
TRBV27 | CASSSGLAGTYEQYF
TRBV18 | CASSRQDPTLTGELFF
TRBV18 | CASSPQGQGAYGYTF
TRBV20-1 | CSAKGGNSPLHF
TRBV19 | CASSTRDGWDTQYF
TRBV12-3/TRBV12-4 | CASSWRDTQYF
TRBV20-1 | CSAVTQETQYF
TRBV7-3 | CASSSNPQGPNTEAFF